The rows below give T cell receptor beta chains drawn from one sample of a study of T-cell memory formation after mild COVID-19. Each CDR3 protein gets one entry after TCRdb re-called the 5' RACE reads with MiXCR. This sample has about 27,000 distinct CDR3 sequences, with around 7% found just once. Sequencing was done on a sample of PBMCs or a T cell subset sorted from them (not recorded which). The receptors were sampled from an adult woman who had mild COVID-19 (a few samples of this study predate the infection). Cell type and time point are not known. Each CDR3 is given without its conserved first and last residue. Fields, in order: V gene, J gene, CDR3 protein.

v_call: TRBV12-3/TRBV12-4
j_call: TRBJ2-1
cdr3_aa: ASSTISGRLDEQF

v_call: TRBV7-8
j_call: TRBJ2-4
cdr3_aa: ASSRGLREAKNIQY

v_call: TRBV18
j_call: TRBJ1-1
cdr3_aa: ASSQEMNTEAF

v_call: TRBV6-5
j_call: TRBJ1-2
cdr3_aa: ASSYKGYNFNYGYT

v_call: TRBV30
j_call: TRBJ2-3
cdr3_aa: AWSVMGTQY

v_call: TRBV6-2/TRBV6-3
j_call: TRBJ2-5
cdr3_aa: ASLKFGGHQETQY

v_call: TRBV20-1
j_call: TRBJ2-4
cdr3_aa: SALAGGANIQY

v_call: TRBV12-3/TRBV12-4
j_call: TRBJ1-5
cdr3_aa: ASSSPPGGRGPDQPQH

v_call: TRBV29-1
j_call: TRBJ2-3
cdr3_aa: SVAWRGGMDTQY

v_call: TRBV5-1
j_call: NA
cdr3_aa: ASSWARSREETQY

v_call: TRBV5-5
j_call: TRBJ2-5
cdr3_aa: ASSLRASGGLGVSEQETQY

v_call: TRBV5-3
j_call: TRBJ1-1
cdr3_aa: ARSERGATGLTEAF

v_call: TRBV12-3/TRBV12-4
j_call: TRBJ2-7
cdr3_aa: ASSFWTPYEQY

v_call: TRBV11-3
j_call: TRBJ2-1
cdr3_aa: ASSPRTGLDEQF

v_call: TRBV24-1
j_call: TRBJ2-3
cdr3_aa: ATGGRTVNTDTQY

v_call: TRBV5-4
j_call: TRBJ2-1
cdr3_aa: ASRQGLAEFNEQF

v_call: TRBV5-1
j_call: TRBJ1-5
cdr3_aa: ASSLDDGYNQPQH

v_call: TRBV9
j_call: TRBJ1-1
cdr3_aa: ASSAAGTLNTEAF

v_call: TRBV27
j_call: TRBJ2-1
cdr3_aa: ASSYRERGSYNEQF

v_call: TRBV2
j_call: TRBJ2-5
cdr3_aa: ASNIAGGQETQY

v_call: TRBV20-1
j_call: TRBJ1-2
cdr3_aa: STGENYGYT

v_call: TRBV5-6
j_call: TRBJ1-3
cdr3_aa: ASSSPISGNTIY

v_call: TRBV11-1
j_call: TRBJ2-1
cdr3_aa: ASSFSGSSYNEQF

v_call: TRBV29-1
j_call: TRBJ2-3
cdr3_aa: SVEDQTSSRARSTDTQY

v_call: TRBV9
j_call: TRBJ1-6
cdr3_aa: ASSPRTGQGNSPLH

v_call: TRBV18
j_call: TRBJ1-5
cdr3_aa: ASSLQGNQPQH

v_call: TRBV2
j_call: TRBJ2-7
cdr3_aa: ASGGYSYEQY

v_call: TRBV20-1
j_call: TRBJ1-2
cdr3_aa: SATSKGTVFGGYT

v_call: TRBV28
j_call: TRBJ2-2
cdr3_aa: ASFYSGLLNTGELF

v_call: TRBV4-2
j_call: TRBJ2-7
cdr3_aa: ASSQDGRPSGEQY

v_call: TRBV7-2
j_call: TRBJ1-5
cdr3_aa: ASSLNRGMGQPQH

v_call: TRBV5-5
j_call: TRBJ2-3
cdr3_aa: ASSLSPVAGARTDTQY

v_call: TRBV18
j_call: TRBJ2-1
cdr3_aa: ASSRNSGGEQF

v_call: TRBV7-6
j_call: TRBJ2-1
cdr3_aa: ASSLAQLDRKQF

v_call: TRBV7-6
j_call: TRBJ2-5
cdr3_aa: ASSSHQETQY

v_call: TRBV3-1
j_call: TRBJ1-1
cdr3_aa: ASSQDWGAMNTEAF

v_call: TRBV2
j_call: TRBJ2-5
cdr3_aa: ASSERRVPRETQY

v_call: TRBV9
j_call: TRBJ2-1
cdr3_aa: ASSVASGAYNEQF

v_call: TRBV20-1
j_call: TRBJ2-1
cdr3_aa: SASRTGSYNEQF

v_call: TRBV4-1
j_call: TRBJ2-6
cdr3_aa: ASSQPGQGANVLT

v_call: TRBV7-3
j_call: TRBJ2-2
cdr3_aa: ASSSLGSGELF

v_call: TRBV20-1
j_call: TRBJ2-1
cdr3_aa: SARRGVSFNEQF

v_call: TRBV7-2
j_call: TRBJ2-1
cdr3_aa: ASSLGLAGGNEQF

v_call: TRBV13
j_call: TRBJ2-3
cdr3_aa: ASSRGQGDWPDTQY

v_call: TRBV30
j_call: TRBJ2-3
cdr3_aa: AWSVVGGTDTQY

v_call: TRBV11-2
j_call: TRBJ2-7
cdr3_aa: ASSIGAAEGHEQY

v_call: TRBV4-1
j_call: TRBJ2-1
cdr3_aa: ASSQFRDYTEDEQF

v_call: TRBV27
j_call: TRBJ1-4
cdr3_aa: ASSFLGQSKGNEKLF